Following are 17 T cell receptor beta chains from one sample sequenced in a study of CD8 T cells in Susac syndrome. RNA, at roughly 0.5 to 1 ug, was reverse transcribed with random hexamers. TCRdb fed the immunoSEQ multiplex PCR reads into MiXCR, producing one record per CDR3 protein. This table holds some 300,000 distinct CDR3 sequences, roughly 84% found once. Sequenced sample: CD8+ T cells from PBMCs. The receptors stem from a human donor with multiple sclerosis.

This clonotype has just one count. V gene TRBV20-1 combines with J gene TRBJ1-2; 8 nucleotides agree with TRBD1. The CDR3 runs 16 residues. From germline, CDR1 is DFQATT and CDR2 SNEGSKA (reference sequence). V was clipped by 6 bases and J by 5 bases; unmatched bases: 17. The CDR3 DNA is TGCAGTGCCCGGGCAGGACAGGGCCATCCTCGGTATGGCTACACCTTC. Its protein product is CSARAGQGHPRYGYTF.

The chain joins TRBV11-2 to TRBJ2-1; 9 bases map to TRBD1. Germline trimming cut 5 bases from V and 8 bases from J; bases unmatched to any gene: 10. This CDR3 comprises 15 residues. CDR1 and CDR2 (germline): SGHAT, FQNNGV. CDR3 in DNA: TGTGCCAGCAGCCTCCGGGACAGGGAATGGGATGAGCAGTTCTTC. Translation gives CASSLRDREWDEQFF.

The CDR3 nucleotides read TGTGCCAGCAGCTCCCGCCGGGACGGTAAAGAGACCCAGTACTTC. Residues: CASSSRRDGKETQYF. This sequence joins TRBV11-2 and TRBJ2-5, with D perhaps TRBD1 or TRBD2 (5 bases each). V lost 4 bases, J lost 3 bases, and 15 bases lay in between. The CDR3 has 15 amino acids. The germline CDR1 and CDR2 sequences are SGHAT and FQNNGV.

This clonotype has only one observation. The DNA for the CDR3 is TGTGCCAGCAGCTGGCCAAACAGGGGCACCGGGGAGCTGTTTTTT. Its translation: CASSWPNRGTGELFF. The V call is TRBV13, the J call TRBJ2-2; 7 bases agree with TRBD1. With 4 bases clipped from V and 4 bases from J, the junction kept 6 bases outside the gene matches. The length of the CDR3 is 15 residues. CDR1 is PRHDT and CDR2 is FYEKMQ in the germline V gene (reference sequence). Variable domain in full (rest from reference TRBV13 and TRBJ2-2): AAGVIQSPRHLIKEKRETATLKCYPIPRHDTVYWYQQGPGQDPQFLISFYEKMQSDKGSIPDRFSAQQFSDYHSELNMSSLELGDSALYFCASSWPNRGTGELFFGEGSRLTVL.

This clonotype occurred once. The CDR3 sequence: CASSEERWDRGTEAFF. CDR3 DNA: TGTGCCAGCAGCGAAGAGCGGTGGGACAGGGGCACTGAAGCTTTCTTT. V usage is TRBV7-9 and J usage is TRBJ1-1; TRBD1 matches at 10 bases. With V trimmed by 5 bases and J by 4 bases, 10 bases remained unmatched. From germline, CDR1 is SEHNR and CDR2 FQNEAQ (reference sequence). The CDR3 is 16 amino acids.

The chain links TRBV27 to TRBJ1-1, with a weak D call TRBD1 (5 bases). Trimming removed 3 bases from V and 10 bases from J, with 12 bases in between. The CDR3 consists of 12 residues. Germline CDR1 and CDR2: MNHEY and SMNVEV (reference sequence). The CDR3, as DNA: TGTGCCAGCAGTTTGGGTCCAGGGACAGCTTTCTTT. Translated: CASSLGPGTAFF.

The chain combines TRBV6-1 with TRBJ2-7; D is possibly TRBD2 (6 bases). Trimming took 5 bases from V and 3 from J, leaving 11 bases between them. The CDR3 loop spans 13 amino acids. Germline lookup yields CDR1 MNHNS and CDR2 SASEGT. CDR3 nucleotides: TGTGCCAGCAGTTTGGGACTTCGCTACGAGCAGTACTTC. Its protein is CASSLGLRYEQYF.

This clonotype was recorded a few times. The chain joins TRBV7-3 to TRBJ2-5; 7 nucleotides match TRBD1. CDR1 is SGHTA, CDR2 FQGTGA, per germline. The CDR3 runs 16 residues. The trim removed 6 bases at V and 5 bases at J, leaving 15 bases unmatched. The CDR3, as DNA: TGTGCCAGCAGACCCCCGGGGACAGCCAACAGGGAGACCCAGTACTTC. This encodes CASRPPGTANRETQYF.

The J gene is TRBJ2-7, the V gene TRBV29-1, with a possible D match to TRBD2 (5 bases). The ends were cut back, 3 bases at V and 4 bases at J, with 19 bases in the middle. This CDR3 has 15 residues. Per the germline V gene, CDR1 is SQVTM and CDR2 is ANQGSEA. The CDR3 region is CSVESLWGEGYEQYF. DNA for the CDR3: TGCAGCGTTGAGTCACTCTGGGGAGAAGGGTACGAGCAGTACTTC.

The chain employs TRBV20-1 and TRBJ2-2, with D possibly being TRBD2 (5 bases). V was shortened by 3 bases and J by 4 bases, with 15 bases between the two germline ends. The CDR3 has 15 amino acids. Germline CDR1 reads DFQATT; CDR2 reads SNEGSKA (reference sequence). CDR3 region: CSARELDRGTGELFF. The CDR3 nucleotides read TGCAGTGCTAGGGAACTTGACCGGGGCACCGGGGAGCTGTTTTTT.

The rearrangement uses TRBV19 and TRBJ2-5; D call uncertain. Germline values: CDR1 LNHDA, CDR2 SQIVND (reference sequence). V was clipped by 3 bases and J by 4 bases, with 18 bases between them. CDR3 length: 16 amino acids. The chain's CDR3 is CASSIVGSERRETQYF. The CDR3 DNA reads TGTGCCAGTAGTATCGTTGGGTCGGAGAGGCGAGAGACCCAGTACTTC.

This chain joins TRBV12-3 or TRBV12-4 and TRBJ1-4; D remains ambiguous. Trimming pared 4 bases from V and 7 bases from J, leaving 13 bases between. The CDR3 sequence is 14 residues long. This CDR3 is CASSSTGSSEKLFF. CDR3 nucleotides: TGTGCCAGCAGTTCGACTGGTTCTAGTGAAAAACTGTTTTTT.

The V and J genes are TRBV20-1 and TRBJ2-7; possible D gene TRBD1, 6 bases. The CDR3 sequence is 14 residues long. The germline V gene encodes CDR1 DFQATT and CDR2 SNEGSKA (reference sequence). V lost 1 base and J lost 6, with 16 bases in between. The CDR3 reads CSARGPGGGLEQYF. CDR3 DNA: TGCAGTGCTAGAGGCCCGGGTGGGGGCCTCGAGCAGTACTTC.

The rearrangement uses TRBV27 and TRBJ2-7; 11 positions agree with TRBD2. Germline values: CDR1 MNHEY, CDR2 SMNVEV (reference sequence). The CDR3 totals 14 residues. V lost 6 bases to trimming and J lost 2 bases; unmatched junction nucleotides: 3. The CDR3 loop is CASRLAGAPYEQYF. Here the CDR3 DNA reads TGTGCCAGCAGACTAGCGGGAGCCCCCTACGAGCAGTACTTC.

J is TRBJ2-1 and V is TRBV29-1, with TRBD2 matching 10 bases. After removal of 8 bases from V and 7 bases from J, the junction contained 11 bases not matched to a gene. The CDR3 covers 14 residues. CDR1 SQVTM and CDR2 ANQGSEA come from the germline V gene. CDR3 in amino acids: CSSKSGRAMNEQFF. The CDR3 DNA sequence: TGCAGCTCCAAAAGCGGGAGGGCCATGAATGAGCAGTTCTTC.

This clonotype was counted between two and nine times. This chain links TRBV7-2 with TRBJ2-1; no reliable D call. The V and J ends lost 2 bases and 0 bases respectively, with 11 bases between them. The CDR3 length is 16 residues. The germline V gene has CDR1 SGHTA and CDR2 FQGNSA. CDR3: CASSLMAKSSYNEQFF. The CDR3 coding sequence is TGTGCCAGCAGCTTAATGGCGAAGAGCTCCTACAATGAGCAGTTCTTC.

This clonotype showed up just a few times. The V and J genes are TRBV19 and TRBJ2-2, with D possibly being TRBD1 (6 bases). The ends were cut back, 3 bases at V and 5 bases at J, with 7 bases in the middle. Germline CDR1 reads LNHDA; CDR2 reads SQIVND (reference sequence). This CDR3 contains 13 residues. The CDR3 DNA reads TGTGCCAGTAGTATCGACAGGACCGGGGAGCTGTTTTTT. Translation gives CASSIDRTGELFF.